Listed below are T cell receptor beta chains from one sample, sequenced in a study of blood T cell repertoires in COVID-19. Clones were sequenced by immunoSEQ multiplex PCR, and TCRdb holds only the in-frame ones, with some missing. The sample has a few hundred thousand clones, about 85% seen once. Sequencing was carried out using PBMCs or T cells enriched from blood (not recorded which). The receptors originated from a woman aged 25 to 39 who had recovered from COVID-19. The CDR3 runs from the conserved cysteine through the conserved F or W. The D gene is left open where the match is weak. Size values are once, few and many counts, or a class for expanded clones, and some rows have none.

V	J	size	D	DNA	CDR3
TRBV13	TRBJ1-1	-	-	TGTGCCAGCAGCCTCCTGGACAGACTGAACACTGAAGCTTTCTTT	CASSLLDRLNTEAFF
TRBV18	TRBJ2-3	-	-	TGTGCCAGCTCCCTTAATGGGGGCCCAGATACGCAGTATTTT	CASSLNGGPDTQYF
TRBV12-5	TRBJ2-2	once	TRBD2	TGTGCTAGTGGTTGGACTAGCGAGAACACCGGGGAGCTGTTTTTT	CASGWTSENTGELFF
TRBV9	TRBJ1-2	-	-	TGTGCCAGCAGCGTAGTTCCAGGGTCTAACTATGGCTACACCTTC	CASSVVPGSNYGYTF
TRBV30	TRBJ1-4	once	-	TGTGCCTGGAGTGTATGGGGGCGTGATGAAAAACTGTTTTTT	CAWSVWGRDEKLFF
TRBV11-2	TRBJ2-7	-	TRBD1	TGTGCCAGCAGCTTATCCCGGGACAGTTACTACGAGCAGTACTTC	CASSLSRDSYYEQYF
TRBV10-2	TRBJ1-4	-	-	TGCGCCAGCGGGGACACTCCTAATGAAAAACTGTTTTTT	CASGDTPNEKLFF
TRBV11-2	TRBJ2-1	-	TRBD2	TGTGCCAGCACCACACTAGCGGGGGGGCCTCGAGTGCAGTTCTTC	CASTTLAGGPRVQFF
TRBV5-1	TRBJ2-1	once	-	TGCGCCAGCAGCTTGGGACAGGTTTCCTACAATGAGCAGTTCTTC	CASSLGQVSYNEQFF
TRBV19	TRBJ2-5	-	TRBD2	TGTGCCAGTAGTATCCAGCGGGGGGCACAGGGAGAGACCCAGTACTTC	CASSIQRGAQGETQYF
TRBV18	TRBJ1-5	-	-	TGTGCCAGCTCGCCATTTCAAAATCAGCCCCAGCATTTT	CASSPFQNQPQHF
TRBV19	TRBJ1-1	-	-	TGTGCCACCACGCAGGGGTTAATGAACACTGAAGCTTTCTTT	CATTQGLMNTEAFF
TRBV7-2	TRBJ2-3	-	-	TGTGCCAGCAGCCCAAGGGGGCGGGGTAGCACAGATACGCAGTATTTT	CASSPRGRGSTDTQYF
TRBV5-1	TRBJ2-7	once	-	TGCGCCAGCAGCTTGGGGCAGGGATCCTACGAGCAGTACTTC	CASSLGQGSYEQYF
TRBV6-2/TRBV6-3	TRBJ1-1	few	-	TGTGCCAGCAGTTACTCCCTCGGGACAACTGCTGGAGCTTTCTTT	CASSYSLGTTAGAFF
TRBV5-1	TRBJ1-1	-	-	TGCGCCAGCAGCCCCGGACTGACGGGTGGTCACACTGAAGCTTTCTTT	CASSPGLTGGHTEAFF
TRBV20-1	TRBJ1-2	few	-	TGCAGTGCTAGTGGTAGAAACTATGGCTACACCTTC	CSASGRNYGYTF
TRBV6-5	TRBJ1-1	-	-	TGTGCCAGCAACTGGACTCCGAGCACTGAAGCTTTCTTT	CASNWTPSTEAFF
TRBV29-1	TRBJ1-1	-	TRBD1	TGCAGCGTAGGACAGGGATGGGGCACTGAAGCTTTCTTT	CSVGQGWGTEAFF
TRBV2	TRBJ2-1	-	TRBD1	TGTGCCAGCAGTCCGGACAGGAGACTATACAATGAGCAGTTCTTC	CASSPDRRLYNEQFF
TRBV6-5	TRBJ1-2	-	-	TGTGCCAGCAGTTTGACTTCAGGGTGGGGCTACACCTTC	CASSLTSGWGYTF
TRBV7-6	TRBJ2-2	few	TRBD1	TGTGCCAGCAGCTTACCACTAGGGACAGGGTTAACCGGGGAGCTGTTTTTT	CASSLPLGTGLTGELFF
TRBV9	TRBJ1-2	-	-	TGTGCCAGCAGCGTTCTTCTAAACTATGGCTACACCTTC	CASSVLLNYGYTF
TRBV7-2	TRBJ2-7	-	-	TGTGCCAGCAGCCAGGCGGGCCCTTCCTACGAGCAGTACTTC	CASSQAGPSYEQYF
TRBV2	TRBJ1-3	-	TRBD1	TGTGCCAGCAGGCGCGGGACAGGTCCTGGAAACACCATATATTTT	CASRRGTGPGNTIYF
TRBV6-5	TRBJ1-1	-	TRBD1	TGTGCCAGCCGAACCCAGGGGGCGGGCACTGAAGCTTTCTTT	CASRTQGAGTEAFF
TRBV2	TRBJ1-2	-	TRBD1	TGTGCCAGCAGTGAAGCCCCAGGGGGGATAGGGTATGGCTACACCTTC	CASSEAPGGIGYGYTF
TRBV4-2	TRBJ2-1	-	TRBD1	TGTGCCAGCAGCCAAGCAGGGGGATCTTTCTACAATGAGCAGTTCTTC	CASSQAGGSFYNEQFF
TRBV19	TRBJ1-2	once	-	TGTGCCAGTAGTAGGGGGGGCGCTGGCTATGGCTACACCTTC	CASSRGGAGYGYTF